This paragraph covers one T cell receptor (beta chain) sequence. Its binding antigen is unknown. No base quality values were provided; no much bigger clone lies one nucleotide off. The record originates from a study of patients and donors after allogeneic stem cell transplantation (dated by TCRdb to about 2020). The CDR3 starts with the cysteine, ends with the phenylalanine, and has 13 residues. Only the CDR3 DNA is retained, 39 bases long and in frame from the first base. V is clipped by 4 bases and J by 2 bases, and the sequence between their germline boundaries is 11 bases long. The germline V gene encodes CDR1 DFQATT and CDR2 SNEGSKA (reference sequence). The method was RT-PCR. For sequencing, a NextSeq 550 was employed. TCRdb reprocessing: public reads trimmed at Q25 with fastp, clones called with MiXCR, in-frame beta chains kept. Identical CDR3 protein sequences are pooled into one entry, listed with their most common genes and DNA. The sample includes around 150,000 distinct CDR3 sequences, with about two fifths observed a single time. The top ten hold 50% to 65% of the sample.

This sequence originates from a human donor who was either an allogeneic HSCT recipient or a stem cell or donor lymphocyte infusion donor (not recorded which). It is not recorded whose cells these are; they may come from a transplant donor. Sequencing input: blood, either unsorted or a sorted T cell fraction (not recorded which). The rearranged chain carries TRBV20-1 and TRBJ1-1; the D gene is perhaps TRBD1, on 6 matching bases. CDR3 protein: CSAIQQGNTEAFF. DNA sequence: TGCAGTGCTATCCAACAGGGAAACACTGAAGCTTTCTTT.